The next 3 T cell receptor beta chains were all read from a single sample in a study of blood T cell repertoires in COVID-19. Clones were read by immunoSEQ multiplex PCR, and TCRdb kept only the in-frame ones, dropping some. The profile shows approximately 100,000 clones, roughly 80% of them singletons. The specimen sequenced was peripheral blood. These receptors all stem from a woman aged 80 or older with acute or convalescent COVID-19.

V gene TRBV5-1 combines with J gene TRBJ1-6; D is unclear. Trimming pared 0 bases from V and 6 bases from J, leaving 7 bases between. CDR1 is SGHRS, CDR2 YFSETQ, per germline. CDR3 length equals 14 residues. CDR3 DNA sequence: TGCGCCAGCAGCTTGGATCGGGGTAATTCACCCCTCCACTTT. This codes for CASSLDRGNSPLHF.

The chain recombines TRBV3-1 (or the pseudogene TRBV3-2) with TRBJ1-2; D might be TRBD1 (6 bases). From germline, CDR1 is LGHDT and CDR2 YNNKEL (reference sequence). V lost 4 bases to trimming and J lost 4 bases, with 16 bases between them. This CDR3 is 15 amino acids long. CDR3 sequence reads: CASSPGPGGGYGYTF. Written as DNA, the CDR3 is TGTGCCAGCAGCCCCGGGCCGGGGGGCGGCTATGGCTACACCTTC.

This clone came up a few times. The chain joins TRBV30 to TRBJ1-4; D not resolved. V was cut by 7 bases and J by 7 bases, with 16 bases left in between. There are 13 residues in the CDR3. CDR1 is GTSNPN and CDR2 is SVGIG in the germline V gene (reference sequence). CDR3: CASSSQAGEKLFF. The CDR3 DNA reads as TGTGCCTCATCCTCCCAGGCAGGTGAAAAACTGTTTTTT.